The rows below give T cell receptor beta chains drawn from one sample of a study of cytomegalovirus exposure and HLA in healthy donors. Data came from immunoSEQ multiplex PCR; TCRdb stores just in-frame clones and leaves some out. The sample has about 190,000 clones; approximately 79% are singletons. The sample was PBMCs. These receptor sequences come from a woman between 18 and 29 years old in good health and CMV-seronegative. The CDR3 runs from the conserved cysteine through the conserved F or W. The D gene is left open where the match is weak. Where a row states a size, it is once, few, many or the class of an expanded clone; other rows omit it.

>TRBV9|TRBD1|TRBJ2-7|once
TGTGCCAGCAGCTTCCCCGGGACAGAGAAGCAGTACTTC
CASSFPGTEKQYF
>TRBV18|TRBD1|TRBJ2-7|-
TGTGCCACCCAGTCCCGGGACAGGAACTACGAGCAGTACTTC
CATQSRDRNYEQYF
>TRBV19|TRBD2|TRBJ2-7|-
TGTGCCAGTAGGGGCCGGACTAGCGGGACCGACTCCTACGAGCAGTACTTC
CASRGRTSGTDSYEQYF
>TRBV27|TRBD1|TRBJ1-5|-
TGTGCCAGCAGTTTATCGGGACAGTTGGAGCCCCAGCATTTT
CASSLSGQLEPQHF
>TRBV5-1|-|TRBJ2-7|-
TGCGCCAGCAGCCGGGAACCTCAGCAGGCGTACGAGCAGTACTTC
CASSREPQQAYEQYF
>TRBV4-1|-|TRBJ1-1|-
TGCGCCAGCAGCCAAGACTTTGGGGGGAGTGAAGCTTTCTTT
CASSQDFGGSEAFF
>TRBV9|TRBD1|TRBJ1-2|-
TGTGCCAGCACCGGGGTATACAGGGGAATCTACTATGGCTACACCTTC
CASTGVYRGIYYGYTF
>TRBV6-1|-|TRBJ1-1|few
TGTGCCAGCAAGAGGGCAGCCGGCCCTGAAGCTTTCTTT
CASKRAAGPEAFF
>TRBV5-4|TRBD1|TRBJ1-2|-
TGTGCCAGCAGCCCGGACAGGGATGGCTACACCTTC
CASSPDRDGYTF
>TRBV7-2|TRBD1|TRBJ2-2|few
TGTGCCAGCAGCGATCGGGACAGGTCGAACACCGGGGAGCTGTTTTTT
CASSDRDRSNTGELFF
>TRBV9|-|TRBJ2-3|once
TGTGCCAGCAGCGGTCTTACAGATACGCAGTATTTT
CASSGLTDTQYF
>TRBV29-1|TRBD1|TRBJ1-4|-
TGCAGCGCAGGGACAGGAGGAGAAAAACTGTTTTTT
CSAGTGGEKLFF
>TRBV7-6|TRBD2|TRBJ2-5|-
TGTGCCAGCAGCTTAGTAGCGGGGGGACAGTACCAAGAGACCCAGTACTTC
CASSLVAGGQYQETQYF
>TRBV4-1|-|TRBJ2-7|once
TGCGCCAGCAGCCAAGACTCTCGGGGGAACTCCTACGAGCAGTACTTC
CASSQDSRGNSYEQYF
>TRBV5-1|TRBD2|TRBJ2-3|-
TGCGCCAGCAGTAAAAGCGGGGGCAGCACAGATACGCAGTATTTT
CASSKSGGSTDTQYF
>TRBV5-4|TRBD1|TRBJ1-2|-
TGTGCCAGCAGCTCCCTGACAGGGGGCAGGCGGTCTGGCTACACCTTC
CASSSLTGGRRSGYTF
>TRBV9|TRBD1|TRBJ2-7|-
TGTGCCAGCAGCGTCGACAGGGGCGAGCAGTACTTC
CASSVDRGEQYF
>TRBV6-1|-|TRBJ1-5|once
TGTGCCAGCAGTGGGACAAGGAATCAGCCCCAGCATTTT
CASSGTRNQPQHF
>TRBV28|-|TRBJ1-1|-
TGTGCCAGCACCCGTACGGGGGGGAGAGAAGCTTTCTTT
CASTRTGGREAFF
>TRBV6-6|-|TRBJ2-7|few
TGTGCCAGCAGTTTCGGGAAAACAGGGTACGAGCAGTACTTC
CASSFGKTGYEQYF
>TRBV2|TRBD2|TRBJ2-7|-
TGTGCCAGCACCATTAGCGGGGGGGCCTCGTACGAGCAGTACTTC
CASTISGGASYEQYF
>TRBV19|-|TRBJ1-4|-
TGTGCCAGTAGTATACAGGGCCTGCCGCTCGAAAAACTGTTTTTT
CASSIQGLPLEKLFF
>TRBV5-4|-|TRBJ1-1|-
TGTGCCAGCAGCTTGGGGAGCCTGAACACTGAAGCTTTCTTT
CASSLGSLNTEAFF